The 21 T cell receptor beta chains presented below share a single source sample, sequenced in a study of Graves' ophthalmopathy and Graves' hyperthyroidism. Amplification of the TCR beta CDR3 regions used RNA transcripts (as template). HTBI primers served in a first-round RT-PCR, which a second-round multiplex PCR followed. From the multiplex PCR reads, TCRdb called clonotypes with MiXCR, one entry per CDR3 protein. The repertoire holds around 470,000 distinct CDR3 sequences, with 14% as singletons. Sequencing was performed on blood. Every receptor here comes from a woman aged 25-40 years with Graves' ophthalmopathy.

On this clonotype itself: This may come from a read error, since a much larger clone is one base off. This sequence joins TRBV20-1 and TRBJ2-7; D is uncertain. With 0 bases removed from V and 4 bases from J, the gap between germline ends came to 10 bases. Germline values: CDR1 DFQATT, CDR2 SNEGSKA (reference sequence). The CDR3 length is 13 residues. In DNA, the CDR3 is TGCAGTGCTAGAGATACATTGAGATACGAGCAGTACTTC. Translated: CSARDTLRYEQYF.

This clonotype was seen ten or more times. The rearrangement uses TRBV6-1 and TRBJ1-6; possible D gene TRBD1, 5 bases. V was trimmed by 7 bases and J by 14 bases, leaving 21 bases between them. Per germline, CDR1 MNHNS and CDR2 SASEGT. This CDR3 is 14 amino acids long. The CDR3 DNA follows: TGTGCCAGCAACCGGAGAGGAGAGAGGGGATCCCTCCACTTT. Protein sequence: CASNRRGERGSLHF.

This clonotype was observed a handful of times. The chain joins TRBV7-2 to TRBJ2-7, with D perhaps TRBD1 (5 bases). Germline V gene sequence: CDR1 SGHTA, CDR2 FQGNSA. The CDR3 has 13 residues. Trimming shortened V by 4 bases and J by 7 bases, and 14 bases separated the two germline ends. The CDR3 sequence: CASSSRTSGEQYF. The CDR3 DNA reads TGTGCCAGCAGCTCCCGGACCTCAGGGGAGCAGTACTTC.

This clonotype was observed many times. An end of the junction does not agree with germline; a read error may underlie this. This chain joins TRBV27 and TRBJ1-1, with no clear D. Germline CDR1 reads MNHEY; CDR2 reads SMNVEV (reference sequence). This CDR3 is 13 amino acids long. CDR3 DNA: TGTGCCAGCAGTATATCCGGTTCCACTGAAGCTTTCTTT. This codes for CASSISGSTEAFF.

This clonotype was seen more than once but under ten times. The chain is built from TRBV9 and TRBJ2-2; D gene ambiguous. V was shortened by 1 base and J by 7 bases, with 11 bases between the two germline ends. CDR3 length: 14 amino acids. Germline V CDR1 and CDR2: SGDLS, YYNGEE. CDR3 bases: TGTGCCAGCAGCGTACTCCTGGGCGGCGGGGAGCTGTTTTTT. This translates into CASSVLLGGGELFF.

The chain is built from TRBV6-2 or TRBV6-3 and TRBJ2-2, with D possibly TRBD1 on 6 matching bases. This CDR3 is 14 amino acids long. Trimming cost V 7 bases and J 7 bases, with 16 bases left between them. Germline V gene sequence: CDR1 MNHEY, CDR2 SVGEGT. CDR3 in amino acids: CASKNGRGIGELFF. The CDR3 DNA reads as TGTGCCAGCAAAAACGGCAGGGGAATCGGGGAGCTGTTTTTT.

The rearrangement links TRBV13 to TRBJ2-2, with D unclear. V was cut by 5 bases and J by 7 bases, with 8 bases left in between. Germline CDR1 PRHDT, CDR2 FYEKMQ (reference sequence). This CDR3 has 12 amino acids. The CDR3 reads CASSVRVGELFF. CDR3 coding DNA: TGTGCCAGCAGCGTCCGGGTCGGGGAGCTGTTTTTT.

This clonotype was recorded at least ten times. The CDR3, as DNA: TGTGCCTGGAGACCTCCGGGACACGCCAACTATGGCTACACCTTC. Its protein is CAWRPPGHANYGYTF. The rearrangement uses TRBV30 and TRBJ1-2; perhaps TRBD1 as D (6 bases). The V and J ends lost 3 bases and 2 bases respectively, with 16 bases between them. This CDR3 is 15 amino acids long. CDR1 and CDR2 (germline): GTSNPN, SVGIG (reference sequence).

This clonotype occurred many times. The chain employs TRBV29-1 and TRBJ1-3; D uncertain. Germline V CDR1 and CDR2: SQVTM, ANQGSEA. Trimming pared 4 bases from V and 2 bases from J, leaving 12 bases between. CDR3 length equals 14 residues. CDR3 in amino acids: CSVANGYTGNTIYF. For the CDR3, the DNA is TGCAGCGTTGCAAATGGTTATACTGGAAACACCATATATTTT.

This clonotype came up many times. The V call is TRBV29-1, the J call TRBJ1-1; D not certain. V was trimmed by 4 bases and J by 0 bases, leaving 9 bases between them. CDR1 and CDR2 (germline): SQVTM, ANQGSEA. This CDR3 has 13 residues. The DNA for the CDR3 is TGCAGCGTTGTGGTTGAACTGAACACTGAAGCTTTCTTT. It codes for CSVVVELNTEAFF.

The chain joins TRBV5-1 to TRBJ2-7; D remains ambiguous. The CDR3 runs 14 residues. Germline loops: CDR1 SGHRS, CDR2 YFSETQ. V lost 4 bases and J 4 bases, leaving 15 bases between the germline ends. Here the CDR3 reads CASSRGPAGYEQYF. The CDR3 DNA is TGCGCCAGCAGCCGCGGCCCCGCCGGTTACGAGCAGTACTTC.

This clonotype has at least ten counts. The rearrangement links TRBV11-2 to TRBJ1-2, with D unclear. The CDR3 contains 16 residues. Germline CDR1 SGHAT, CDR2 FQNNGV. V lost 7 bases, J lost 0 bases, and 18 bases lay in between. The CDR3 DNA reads TGTGCCAGCATAAAGGACGGCTCCCTCGCTAACTATGGCTACACCTTC. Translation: CASIKDGSLANYGYTF.

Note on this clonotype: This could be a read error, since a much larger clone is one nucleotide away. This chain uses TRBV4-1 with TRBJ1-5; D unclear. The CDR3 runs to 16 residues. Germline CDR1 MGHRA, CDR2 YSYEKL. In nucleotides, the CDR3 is TGCTCCAGCAGCCAAGATGTGCAGGCGCGCAATCAGCCCCAGCATTTT. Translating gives CSSSQDVQARNQPQHF.

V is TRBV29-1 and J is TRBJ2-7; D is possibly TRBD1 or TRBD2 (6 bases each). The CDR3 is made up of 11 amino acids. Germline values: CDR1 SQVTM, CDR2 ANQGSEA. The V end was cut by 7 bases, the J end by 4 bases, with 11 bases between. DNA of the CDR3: TGCAGCGCGGGGGCCTTTTACGAGCAGTACTTC. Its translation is CSAGAFYEQYF.

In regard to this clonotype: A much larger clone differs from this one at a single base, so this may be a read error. Here the CDR3 DNA reads TGCGCCAGCAGCCAAGAGAAGAACACTGAAGCTTTCTTT. Protein: CASSQEKNTEAFF. This sequence joins TRBV4-1 and TRBJ1-1; D remains ambiguous. Trimming stripped 0 bases from V and 1 base from J, with 3 bases between. Germline V gene data show CDR1 as MGHRA and CDR2 as YSYEKL. The CDR3 runs to 13 residues.

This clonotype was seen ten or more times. The CDR3, as DNA: TGTGCCACCAGCAGAGGGGCGGATGCCGGGGAGCTGTTTTTT. This gives the protein CATSRGADAGELFF. The V call is TRBV15, the J call TRBJ2-2; D gene unclear. Germline values: CDR1 LNHNV, CDR2 YYDKDF (reference sequence). The CDR3 runs to 14 residues. Between the trimmed V and J ends, which lost 1 base and 6 bases, there was a span of 9 bases.

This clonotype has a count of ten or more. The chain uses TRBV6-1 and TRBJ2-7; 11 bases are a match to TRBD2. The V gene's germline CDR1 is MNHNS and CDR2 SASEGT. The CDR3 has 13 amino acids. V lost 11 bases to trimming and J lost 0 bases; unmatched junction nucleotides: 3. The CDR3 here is CASLAGGSYEQYF. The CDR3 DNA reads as TGTGCCTCCCTAGCGGGGGGCTCCTACGAGCAGTACTTC.

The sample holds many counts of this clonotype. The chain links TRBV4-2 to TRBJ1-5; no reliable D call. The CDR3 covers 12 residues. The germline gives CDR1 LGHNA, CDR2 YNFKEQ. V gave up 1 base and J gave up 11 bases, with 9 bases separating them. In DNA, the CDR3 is TGTGCCAGCAGCCAAGGTGGGGAGTCCCAGCATTTT. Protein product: CASSQGGESQHF.

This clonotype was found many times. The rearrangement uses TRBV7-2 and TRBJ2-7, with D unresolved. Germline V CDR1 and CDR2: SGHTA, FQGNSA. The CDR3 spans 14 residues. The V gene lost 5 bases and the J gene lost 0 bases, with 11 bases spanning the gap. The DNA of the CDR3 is TGTGCCAGCAGCCAAACCAGGAGCTCCTACGAGCAGTACTTC. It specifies CASSQTRSSYEQYF.

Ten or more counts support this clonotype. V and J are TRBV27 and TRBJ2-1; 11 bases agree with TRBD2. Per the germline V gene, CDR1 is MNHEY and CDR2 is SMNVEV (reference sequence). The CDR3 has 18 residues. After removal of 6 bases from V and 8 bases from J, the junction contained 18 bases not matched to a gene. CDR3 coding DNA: TGTGCCAGCAGAACGAATAGCGGGAGGGCCGGGTACATCGATGAGCAGTTCTTC. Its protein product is CASRTNSGRAGYIDEQFF.

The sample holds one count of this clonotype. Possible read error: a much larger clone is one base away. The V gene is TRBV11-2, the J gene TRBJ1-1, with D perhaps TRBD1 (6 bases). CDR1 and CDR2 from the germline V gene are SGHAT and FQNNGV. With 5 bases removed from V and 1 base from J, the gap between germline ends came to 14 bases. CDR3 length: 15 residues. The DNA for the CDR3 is TGTGCCAGCAGCGTATCCGGGACACAGAACACTGAAGCTTTCTTT. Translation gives CASSVSGTQNTEAFF.